These 18 T cell receptor beta chains originate from one sample sequenced in a study of cytomegalovirus exposure and HLA in healthy donors (dated by TCRdb to about 2017). Library prep was done by the immunoSEQ multiplex PCR assay. For the multiplex PCR, a mixture combining 60 forward primers for TCR Vbeta segments and 13 reverse primers for TCR Jbeta segments was used. TCRdb stores this immuneACCESS table with in-frame sequences only. Part of the clones is absent; in the studies checked, under half of the shortfall reflects unresolved V genes, and no reason is known for the rest. Per the sample table, the count is about 170,000 clones. The ten top clones hold around 0.8% of the sample. Sequenced material: PBMCs. Receptor source: a woman aged 18-29 years in good health and CMV-seropositive.

The chain combines TRBV7-9 with TRBJ1-5; no firm D call. From germline, CDR1 is SEHNR and CDR2 FQNEAQ (reference sequence). The V end lost 5 bases, the J end lost 2 bases, and 16 bases lay between the germline ends. This CDR3 region has 16 residues. CDR3 residues: CASSLDTYRGNQPQHF. In nucleotides, the CDR3 is TGTGCCAGCAGCCTAGATACTTACCGGGGCAATCAGCCCCAGCATTTT.

Here the CDR3 reads CASSGLAGDTGELFF. CDR3 sequence (DNA): TGCGCCAGCAGTGGACTAGCGGGGGACACCGGGGAGCTGTTTTTT. The V call is TRBV5-1, the J call TRBJ2-2; TRBD2 agrees at 13 bases. The V and J ends lost 5 bases and 3 bases, in that order; junction bases with no gene match: 1. CDR1 and CDR2 (germline): SGHRS, YFSETQ. The CDR3 sequence is 15 residues long. The entire variable domain, with the rest obtained from reference TRBV5-1 and TRBJ2-2, is as follows: KAGVTQTPRYLIKTRGQQVTLSCSPISGHRSVSWYQQTPGQGLQFLFEYFSETQRNKGNFPGRFSGRQFSNSRSEMNVSTLELGDSALYLCASSGLAGDTGELFFGEGSRLTVL.

The J gene is TRBJ1-5, the V gene TRBV2, with 8 bases identical to TRBD1. The V and J ends lost 5 bases and 7 bases, in that order; junction bases with no gene match: 4. Germline assignment: CDR1 SNHLY and CDR2 FYNNEI. This CDR3 has 13 residues. The CDR3 loop is CASSPGQGQPQHF. As DNA, the CDR3 is TGTGCCAGCAGTCCCGGACAGGGCCAGCCCCAGCATTTT.

J is TRBJ1-3 and V is TRBV9, with TRBD1 matching over 7 bases. This CDR3 spans 15 amino acids. Unmatched junction bases numbered 5, after V lost 3 bases and J lost 2 bases. Germline V gene sequence: CDR1 SGDLS, CDR2 YYNGEE. The chain's CDR3 is CASSARDRAGNTIYF. The DNA for the CDR3 is TGTGCCAGCAGCGCCCGCGACAGGGCTGGAAACACCATATATTTT.

The gene calls are TRBV6-5 and TRBJ2-5, with 13 bases fitting TRBD2. CDR1 and CDR2 from the germline V gene are MNHEY and SVGAGI. V trimming: 4 bases; J trimming: 4 bases; junction bases outside the gene matches: 6. CDR3 size: 16 residues. The CDR3 loop reads CASSLGLAGTGETQYF. DNA of the CDR3: TGTGCCAGCAGTTTGGGACTAGCGGGAACGGGAGAGACCCAGTACTTC.

This rearrangement joins TRBV6-5 to TRBJ2-3; weak D call: TRBD2 (6 bases). The germline V gene encodes CDR1 MNHEY and CDR2 SVGAGI. The CDR3 contains 13 residues. V shed 3 bases and J shed 9 bases, with 13 bases lying between them. The chain's CDR3 is CASSYPGGRTQYF. CDR3 coding DNA: TGTGCCAGCAGTTATCCCGGGGGTAGAACGCAGTATTTT.

The V and J genes are TRBV11-2 and TRBJ2-7; tentatively, D is TRBD1 (7 bases). The germline gives CDR1 SGHAT, CDR2 FQNNGV. V dropped 4 bases and J dropped 9 bases, with 22 bases sitting between them. This CDR3 contains 15 residues. The CDR3 region has the DNA TGTGCCAGCAGCTCGCCCCGGGACAGCTGGGGAGGGCAGTACTTC. It codes for CASSSPRDSWGGQYF.

The chain has TRBV7-9 and TRBJ1-1; 10 nucleotides line up with TRBD1. There are 13 residues in the CDR3. V trimming: 4 bases; J trimming: 4 bases; junction bases outside the gene matches: 0. Germline V CDR1 and CDR2: SEHNR, FQNEAQ (reference sequence). Here the CDR3 reads CASSWTGGTEAFF. CDR3 sequence (DNA): TGTGCCAGCAGCTGGACAGGGGGCACTGAAGCTTTCTTT.

The rearrangement joins TRBV7-8 to TRBJ2-7, with D unclear. The CDR3 covers 13 residues. V gave up 1 base and J gave up 6 bases, with 10 bases separating them. CDR1 is SGHVS, CDR2 FQNEAQ, per germline. The CDR3 spells CASSLDIPPEQYF. The CDR3 DNA reads TGTGCCAGCAGCTTAGATATCCCCCCCGAGCAGTACTTC. Based on the CDR3 plus reference TRBV7-8 and TRBJ2-7, the full variable domain is GAGVSQSPRYKVAKRGQDVALRCDPISGHVSLFWYQQALGQGPEFLTYFQNEAQLDKSGLPSDRFFAERPEGSVSTLKIQRTQQEDSAVYLCASSLDIPPEQYFGPGTRLTVT.

The CDR3 bases are TGCAGCGTCCGGGTGGGGGGATCCGGTCGGGAGACCCAGTACTTC. Amino acids: CSVRVGGSGRETQYF. The rearrangement links TRBV29-1 to TRBJ2-5; weak D call: TRBD2 (6 bases). Germline V gene data show CDR1 as SQVTM and CDR2 as ANQGSEA. The ends were cut back, 6 bases at V and 5 bases at J, with 22 bases in the middle. The CDR3 extends over 15 amino acids.

The chain couples TRBV5-4 to TRBJ2-1, with 10 bases fitting TRBD2. The CDR3 covers 15 residues. V dropped 3 bases and J dropped 5; count of bases not matched to a gene: 5. From germline, CDR1 is SGHNT and CDR2 YYREEE (reference sequence). CDR3 sequence reads: CASSSRTSGDNEQFF. CDR3 nucleotide sequence: TGTGCCAGCAGCTCGAGGACTAGCGGCGACAATGAGCAGTTCTTC.

The rearrangement joins TRBV27 to TRBJ1-5, with D tentatively TRBD1 (5 bases). CDR3 length: 16 residues. Per germline, CDR1 MNHEY and CDR2 SMNVEV (reference sequence). V was cut by 6 bases and J by 0 bases, with 15 bases left in between. The chain's CDR3 is CASRPKGVYSNQPQHF. CDR3 bases: TGTGCCAGCAGGCCGAAAGGGGTTTATAGCAATCAGCCCCAGCATTTT.

The chain couples TRBV13 to TRBJ1-2, with a possible D match to TRBD1 (6 bases). This CDR3 contains 13 residues. CDR1 is PRHDT and CDR2 is FYEKMQ in the germline V gene (reference sequence). Trimming pared 5 bases from V and 4 bases from J, leaving 11 bases between. The CDR3 nucleotides are TGTGCCAGCAGCCCGCGGGGGCCCTATGGCTACACCTTC. Translating gives CASSPRGPYGYTF. The variable domain in full, completed from reference TRBV13 and TRBJ1-2, reads AAGVIQSPRHLIKEKRETATLKCYPIPRHDTVYWYQQGPGQDPQFLISFYEKMQSDKGSIPDRFSAQQFSDYHSELNMSSLELGDSALYFCASSPRGPYGYTFGSGTRLTVV.

Turning to this clone: This same CDR3 is encoded by further DNA sequences in the sample. The CDR3: CASSIGTGTMNTEAFF. The DNA for the CDR3 is TGTGCCAGTAGTATCGGGACAGGGACAATGAACACTGAAGCTTTCTTT. V usage is TRBV19 and J usage is TRBJ1-1; 9 nucleotides align to TRBD1. Germline trimming cut 3 bases from V and 0 bases from J; bases unmatched to any gene: 5. Germline V gene lookup returns CDR1 LNHDA and CDR2 SQIVND (reference sequence). CDR3 size: 16 residues.

The V gene is TRBV5-1, the J gene TRBJ2-5; the match to TRBD1 covers 7 bases. V gave up 4 bases and J gave up 1 base; unmatched junction bases: 7. The CDR3 runs to 15 residues. Germline CDR1 reads SGHRS; CDR2 reads YFSETQ. CDR3 nucleotide sequence: TGCGCCAGCAGCCCCTACACAGGGGTCCAAGAGACCCAGTACTTC. This gives the protein CASSPYTGVQETQYF.

The J gene is TRBJ1-5, the V gene TRBV11-3; a weak D match, TRBD1 (6 bases). The V end lost 11 bases, the J end lost 0 bases, and 23 bases lay between the germline ends. Germline V lookup: CDR1 SGHNT, CDR2 YENEEA. This CDR3 is built from 17 residues. CDR3 amino acids: CASGGSLHQNSNQPQHF. As DNA, the CDR3 is TGTGCCTCTGGGGGCAGCCTCCATCAGAATAGCAATCAGCCCCAGCATTTT.

This chain joins TRBV6-1 and TRBJ1-5; 7 nucleotides line up with TRBD1. CDR3 length equals 17 residues. With 2 bases clipped from V and 4 bases from J, the junction kept 11 bases outside the gene matches. From germline, CDR1 is MNHNS and CDR2 SASEGT. CDR3 nucleotides: TGTGCCAGCAGTGAATTTCAGGGGGTTTACGGAAATCAGCCCCAGCATTTT. It specifies CASSEFQGVYGNQPQHF.

V gene TRBV29-1 combines with J gene TRBJ2-1; 7 bases map to TRBD1. This CDR3 comprises 13 residues. The germline V gene encodes CDR1 SQVTM and CDR2 ANQGSEA. V shed 7 bases, J shed 4 bases, and the junction held 7 bases outside the gene matches. The CDR3 here is CSGRPGQYNEQFF. The DNA for the CDR3 is TGCAGCGGCAGACCGGGACAGTACAATGAGCAGTTCTTC.